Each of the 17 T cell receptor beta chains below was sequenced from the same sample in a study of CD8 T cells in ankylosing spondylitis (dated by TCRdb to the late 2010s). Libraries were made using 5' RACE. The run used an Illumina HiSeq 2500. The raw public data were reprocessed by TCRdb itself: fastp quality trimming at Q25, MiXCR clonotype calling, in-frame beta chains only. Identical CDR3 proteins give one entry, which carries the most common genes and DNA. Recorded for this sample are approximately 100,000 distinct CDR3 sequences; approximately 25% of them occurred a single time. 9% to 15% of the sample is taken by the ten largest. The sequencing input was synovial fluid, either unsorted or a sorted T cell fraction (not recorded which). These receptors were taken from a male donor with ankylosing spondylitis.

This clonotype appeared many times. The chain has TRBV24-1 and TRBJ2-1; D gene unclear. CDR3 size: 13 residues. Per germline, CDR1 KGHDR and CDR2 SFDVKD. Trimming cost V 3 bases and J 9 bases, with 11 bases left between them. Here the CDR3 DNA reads TGTGCCACCAGTGATCCGTCTAATGGTGAGCAGTTCTTC. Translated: CATSDPSNGEQFF.

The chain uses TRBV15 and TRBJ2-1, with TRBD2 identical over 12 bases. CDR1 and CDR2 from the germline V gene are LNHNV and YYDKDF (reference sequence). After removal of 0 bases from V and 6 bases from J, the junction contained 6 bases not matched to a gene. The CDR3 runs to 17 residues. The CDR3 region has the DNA TGTGCCACCAGCAGAGAGGGCCTAGCGGGAGGGCCCAATGAGCAGTTCTTC. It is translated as CATSREGLAGGPNEQFF.

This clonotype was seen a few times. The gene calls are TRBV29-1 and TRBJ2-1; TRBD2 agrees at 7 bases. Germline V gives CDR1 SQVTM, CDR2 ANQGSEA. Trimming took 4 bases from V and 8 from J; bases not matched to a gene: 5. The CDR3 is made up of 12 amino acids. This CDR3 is CSVVWGGDEQFF. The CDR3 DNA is TGCAGCGTTGTATGGGGGGGTGATGAGCAGTTCTTC.

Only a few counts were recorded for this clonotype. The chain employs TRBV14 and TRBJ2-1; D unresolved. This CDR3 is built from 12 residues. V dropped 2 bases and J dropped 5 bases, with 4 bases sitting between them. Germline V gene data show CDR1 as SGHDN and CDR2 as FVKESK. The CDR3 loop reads CASSQYHNEQFF. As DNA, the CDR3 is TGTGCCAGCAGCCAATACCACAATGAGCAGTTCTTC.

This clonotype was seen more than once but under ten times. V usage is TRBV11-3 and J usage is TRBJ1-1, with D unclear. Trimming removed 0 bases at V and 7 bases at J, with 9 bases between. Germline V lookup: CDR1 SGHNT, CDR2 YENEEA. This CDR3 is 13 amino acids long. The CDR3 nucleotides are TGTGCCAGCAGCTTAGATGTGAACCGTGAAGCTTTCTTT. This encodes CASSLDVNREAFF.

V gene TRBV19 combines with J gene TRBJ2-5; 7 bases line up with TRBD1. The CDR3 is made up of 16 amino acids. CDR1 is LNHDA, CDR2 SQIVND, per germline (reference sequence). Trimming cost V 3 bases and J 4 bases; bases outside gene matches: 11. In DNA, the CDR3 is TGTGCCAGTAGTATCCTCGGACAGGAACGAGGAGAGACCCAGTACTTC. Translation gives CASSILGQERGETQYF.

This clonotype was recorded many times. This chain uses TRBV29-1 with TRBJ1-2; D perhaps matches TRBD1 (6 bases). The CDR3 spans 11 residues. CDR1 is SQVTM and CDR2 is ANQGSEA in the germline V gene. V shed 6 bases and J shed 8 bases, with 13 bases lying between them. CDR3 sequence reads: CSVPRGDGYTF. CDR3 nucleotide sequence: TGCAGCGTACCGAGGGGGGACGGCTACACCTTC.

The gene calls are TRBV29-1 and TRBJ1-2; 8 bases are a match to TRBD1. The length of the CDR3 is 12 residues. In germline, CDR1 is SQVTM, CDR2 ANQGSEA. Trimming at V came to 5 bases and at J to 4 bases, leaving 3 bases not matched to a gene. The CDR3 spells CSVRTGSYGYTF. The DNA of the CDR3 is TGCAGCGTTAGGACAGGGAGCTATGGCTACACCTTC.

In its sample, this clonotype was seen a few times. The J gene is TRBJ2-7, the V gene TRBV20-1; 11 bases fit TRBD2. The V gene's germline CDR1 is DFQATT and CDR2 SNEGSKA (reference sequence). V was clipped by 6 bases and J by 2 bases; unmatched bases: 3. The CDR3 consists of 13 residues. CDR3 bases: TGCAGTGCGGGGACTAGCGGACCCTACGAGCAGTACTTC. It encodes CSAGTSGPYEQYF.

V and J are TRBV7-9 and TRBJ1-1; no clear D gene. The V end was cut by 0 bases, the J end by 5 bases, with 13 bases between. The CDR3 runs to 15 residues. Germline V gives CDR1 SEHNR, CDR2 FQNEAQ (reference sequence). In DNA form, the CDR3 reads TGTGCCAGCAGCTTAGCGAGAGGTAGGATGACTGAAGCTTTCTTT. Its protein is CASSLARGRMTEAFF.

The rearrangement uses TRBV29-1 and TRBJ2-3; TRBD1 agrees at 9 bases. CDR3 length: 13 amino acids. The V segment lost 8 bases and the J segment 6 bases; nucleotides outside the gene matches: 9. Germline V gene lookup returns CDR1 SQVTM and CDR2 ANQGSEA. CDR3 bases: TGCAGCATAAAACAGGGGGCCGGGGATACGCAGTATTTT. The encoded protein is CSIKQGAGDTQYF.

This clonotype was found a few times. The CDR3 DNA follows: TGCAGTGGGTTGGTCGCGAGCACAGATACGCAGTATTTT. It encodes CSGLVASTDTQYF. The chain couples TRBV20-1 to TRBJ2-3; D remains ambiguous. Trimming shortened V by 7 bases and J by 0 bases, and 11 bases separated the two germline ends. The CDR3 is 13 amino acids. Germline V gene lookup returns CDR1 DFQATT and CDR2 SNEGSKA (reference sequence).

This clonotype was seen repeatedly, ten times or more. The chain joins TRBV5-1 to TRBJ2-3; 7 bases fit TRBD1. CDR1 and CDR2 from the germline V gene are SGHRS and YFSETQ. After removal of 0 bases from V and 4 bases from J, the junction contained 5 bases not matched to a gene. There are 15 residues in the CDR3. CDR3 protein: CASSLETGMADTQYF. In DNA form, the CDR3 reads TGCGCCAGCAGCTTGGAGACAGGGATGGCAGATACGCAGTATTTT.

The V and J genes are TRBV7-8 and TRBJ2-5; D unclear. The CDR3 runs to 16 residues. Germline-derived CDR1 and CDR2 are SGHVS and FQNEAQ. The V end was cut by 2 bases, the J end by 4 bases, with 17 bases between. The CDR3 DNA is TGTGCCAGCAGCTTATTAGGTCTCCAGGATGCAGAGACCCAGTACTTC. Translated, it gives CASSLLGLQDAETQYF.

CDR3 coding DNA: TGTGCCAGCAGCCTCGGCCCGGGATGGAACTATGGCTACACCTTC. Its translation is CASSLGPGWNYGYTF. This rearrangement joins TRBV5-6 to TRBJ1-2; unclear D gene. The CDR3 contains 15 residues. CDR1 is SGHDT and CDR2 is YYEEEE in the germline V gene. Trimming took 4 bases from V and 2 from J, leaving 15 bases between them. The full variable domain, in which reference TRBV5-6 and TRBJ1-2 provide the parts outside the CDR3, is DAGVTQSPTHLIKTRGQQVTLRCSPKSGHDTVSWYQQALGQGPQFIFQYYEEEERQRGNFPDRFSGHQFPNYSSELNVNALLLGDSALYLCASSLGPGWNYGYTFGSGTRLTVV.

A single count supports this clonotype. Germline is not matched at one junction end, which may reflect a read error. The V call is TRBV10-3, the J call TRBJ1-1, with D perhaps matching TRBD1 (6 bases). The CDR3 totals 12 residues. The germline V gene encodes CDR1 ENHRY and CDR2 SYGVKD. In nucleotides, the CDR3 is TGTGCCATCAGTGAGAGGGGGGCAGGGCTCCTCTTT. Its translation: CAISERGAGLLF.

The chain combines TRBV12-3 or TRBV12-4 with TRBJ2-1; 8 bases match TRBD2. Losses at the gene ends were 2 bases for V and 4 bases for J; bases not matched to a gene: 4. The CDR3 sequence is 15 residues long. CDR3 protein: CASSLQAGVYNEQFF. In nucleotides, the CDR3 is TGTGCCAGCAGTTTACAAGCGGGAGTTTACAATGAGCAGTTCTTC.